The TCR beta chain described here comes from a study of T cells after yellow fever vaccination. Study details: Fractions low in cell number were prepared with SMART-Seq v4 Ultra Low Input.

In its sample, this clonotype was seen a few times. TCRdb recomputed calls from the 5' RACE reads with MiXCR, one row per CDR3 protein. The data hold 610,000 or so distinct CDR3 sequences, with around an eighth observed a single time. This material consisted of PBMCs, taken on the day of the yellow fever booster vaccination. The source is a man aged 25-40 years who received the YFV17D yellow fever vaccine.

The CDR3 sequence: CASSQVPVDSPLHF. In DNA form, the CDR3 reads TGTGCCAGCAGCCAGGTCCCCGTTGACTCACCCCTCCACTTT. The rearrangement joins TRBV6-5 to TRBJ1-6; D is unclear. The ends were cut back, 6 bases at V and 10 bases at J, with 16 bases in the middle. Looked up from germline, CDR1 is MNHEY and CDR2 is SVGAGI. The CDR3 spans 14 residues.